Below, 32 T cell receptor beta chains from the same sample are listed, as sequenced in a study of PD-1 blockade in classical Hodgkin lymphoma. Sequenced by immunoSEQ multiplex PCR; TCRdb stores in-frame clones only, minus some. The top ten hold 10% of the sample, which has tens of thousands of clones, around 90% seen once. Time point denoted: cycle 4 day 1 (C4D1), after more than 5 weeks of nivolumab. Relapse after autologous stem cell transplantation occurred in every patient, and brentuximab vedotin exposure varied. The sequencing used peripheral blood mononuclear cells (PBMCs), collected before the fourth cycle of nivolumab. Receptors originate from a human donor with classical Hodgkin lymphoma.

The count of this clone is one. This chain links TRBV7-9 with TRBJ1-2; TRBD1 agrees at 7 bases. The CDR3 covers 14 residues. Germline CDR1 is SEHNR and CDR2 is FQNEAQ (reference sequence). With 0 bases clipped from V and 8 bases from J, the junction kept 6 bases outside the gene matches. The CDR3 is CASSLAAGDSGYTF. For the CDR3, the DNA is TGTGCCAGCAGCTTAGCCGCAGGGGACAGCGGCTACACCTTC.

The chain recombines TRBV2 with TRBJ1-5; D unresolved. Per the germline V gene, CDR1 is SNHLY and CDR2 is FYNNEI. Trimming left V 3 bases short and J 7 bases short, with 13 bases between. The CDR3 is 14 residues long. The CDR3 is CASSEKQSGQPQHF. The DNA of the CDR3 is TGTGCCAGCAGTGAGAAGCAAAGTGGACAGCCCCAGCATTTT.

The chain joins TRBV4-2 to TRBJ2-5; D uncertain. This CDR3 has 13 amino acids. Per germline, CDR1 LGHNA and CDR2 YNFKEQ. V lost 1 base and J 5 bases, leaving 8 bases between the germline ends. The CDR3 region has the DNA TGTGCCAGCAGCCAAGTAGGTACGGAGACCCAGTACTTC. Protein sequence: CASSQVGTETQYF.

The rearrangement joins TRBV6-6 to TRBJ2-1, with D possibly matching TRBD1 (6 bases). This CDR3 is built from 11 residues. Germline CDR1 and CDR2: MNHNY and SVGAGI (reference sequence). The V end lost 2 bases, the J end lost 14 bases, and 10 bases lay between the germline ends. DNA for the CDR3: TGTGCCAGCAGTTACACAGGGCTTGAGTTCTTC. This translates into CASSYTGLEFF.

The sample holds a few counts of this clone. This sequence joins TRBV6-6 and TRBJ1-1; 7 nucleotides match TRBD1. Germline V gene sequence: CDR1 MNHNY, CDR2 SVGAGI (reference sequence). The CDR3 is 13 residues long. The junction had 2 bases not matched to a gene; V was cut back by 3 bases and J by 4 bases. The CDR3 DNA sequence: TGTGCCAGCAGTTATCAGGGGGGCACTGAAGCTTTCTTT. This codes for CASSYQGGTEAFF.

The V and J genes are TRBV15 and TRBJ1-2, with 9 nucleotides matching TRBD1. CDR3 size: 15 residues. The germline gives CDR1 LNHNV, CDR2 YYDKDF (reference sequence). V lost 3 bases, J lost 3 bases, and 5 bases stayed unmatched. The CDR3 DNA reads as TGTGCCACCAGCAGTGCCGGGACAGGGTACTATGGCTACACCTTC. Translation gives CATSSAGTGYYGYTF.

V is TRBV11-2 and J is TRBJ1-5, with unresolved D. Germline V lookup: CDR1 SGHAT, CDR2 FQNNGV. The CDR3 has 15 amino acids. V was trimmed by 2 bases and J by 5 bases, leaving 13 bases between them. CDR3 loop: CASSLPGSDYQPQHF. CDR3 DNA: TGTGCCAGCAGCTTACCAGGATCAGACTATCAGCCCCAGCATTTT.

The chain employs TRBV19 and TRBJ1-2, with unresolved D. The ends were cut back, 8 bases at V and 8 bases at J, with 30 bases in the middle. The CDR3 contains 17 residues. The germline gives CDR1 LNHDA, CDR2 SQIVND (reference sequence). In DNA form, the CDR3 reads TGTGCCAGTGGATTGGCGATCCTTCCAGAACTTTTGGGCGGCTACACCTTC. It codes for CASGLAILPELLGGYTF.

This clone is termed medium-sized. The chain recombines TRBV30 with TRBJ1-4; 7 bases are a match to TRBD1. V shed 0 bases, J shed 8 bases, and the junction held 9 bases outside the gene matches. Germline CDR1 GTSNPN, CDR2 SVGIG (reference sequence). This CDR3 has 15 residues. As DNA, the CDR3 is TGTGCCTGGAGTGTACAGGGGAGGGTTGACGAAAAACTGTTTTTT. It is translated as CAWSVQGRVDEKLFF.

The V call is TRBV5-1, the J call TRBJ1-1, with 7 positions matching TRBD1. There are 15 residues in the CDR3. Per germline, CDR1 SGHRS and CDR2 YFSETQ. J gave up 0 bases and V 0 bases, and 2 bases lay outside the gene matches. CDR3 sequence reads: CASSLVGQMNTEAFF. CDR3 bases: TGCGCCAGCAGCTTGGTGGGACAGATGAACACTGAAGCTTTCTTT.

This clone was detected a few times. V and J are TRBV7-9 and TRBJ1-1; D not resolved. The CDR3 is 13 residues long. Germline V gene data show CDR1 as SEHNR and CDR2 as FQNEAQ (reference sequence). Trimming shortened V by 8 bases and J by 5 bases, and 15 bases separated the two germline ends. The CDR3 nucleotides are TGTGCCAGCCTTAGGTCCGTTGAGACTGAAGCTTTCTTT. Encoded protein: CASLRSVETEAFF.

This clone has a single count. V and J are TRBV14 and TRBJ1-5; the D gene is possibly TRBD1 (5 bases). Germline CDR1 and CDR2: SGHDN and FVKESK. V was trimmed by 1 base and J by 4 bases, leaving 8 bases between them. This CDR3 is built from 14 residues. The CDR3 nucleotides read TGTGCCAGCAGCCAAGGGGACCCTAATCAGCCCCAGCATTTT. Protein product: CASSQGDPNQPQHF.

This chain links TRBV2 with TRBJ2-1; the D gene could be TRBD1 or TRBD2 (6 bases each). Germline V gene data show CDR1 as SNHLY and CDR2 as FYNNEI. This CDR3 contains 15 residues. V shed 7 bases and J shed 10 bases, with 23 bases lying between them. The CDR3 protein is CASTLGAGTGGEQFF. The CDR3 DNA reads TGTGCCAGCACCCTGGGGGCCGGGACTGGAGGCGAGCAGTTCTTC.

CDR3 residues: CASSSPRTGAYEQYF. CDR3 nucleotide sequence: TGTGCCAGCAGCTCCCCCCGGACAGGGGCTTACGAGCAGTACTTC. The J gene is TRBJ2-7, the V gene TRBV13; 9 bases map to TRBD1. Per the germline V gene, CDR1 is PRHDT and CDR2 is FYEKMQ (reference sequence). The CDR3 totals 15 residues. The V gene end was trimmed by 4 bases and the J gene end by 4 bases; junction bases not matched to a gene: 8.

The chain recombines TRBV20-1 with TRBJ2-3; the D is unclear. V was clipped by 6 bases and J by 4 bases, with 8 bases between them. The CDR3 has 11 amino acids. Germline V gene sequence: CDR1 DFQATT, CDR2 SNEGSKA (reference sequence). Here the CDR3 reads CSADQSDTQYF. CDR3 bases: TGCAGTGCGGATCAATCAGATACGCAGTATTTT.

This rearrangement joins TRBV4-2 to TRBJ2-5; 10 bases align to TRBD2. The CDR3 is 18 amino acids. V lost 4 bases and J lost 5; bases outside the gene matches: 16. The V gene's germline CDR1 is LGHNA and CDR2 YNFKEQ. The CDR3 bases are TGTGCCAGCAGCCTATCCCCCCCTCTAGCGGGGGAGTGGGAGACCCAGTACTTC. It is translated as CASSLSPPLAGEWETQYF.

V and J are TRBV10-2 and TRBJ2-3; TRBD2 aligns across 8 bases. Per germline, CDR1 WSHSY and CDR2 SAAADI. Trimming at V came to 3 bases and at J to 5 bases, leaving 10 bases not matched to a gene. The CDR3 sequence is 16 residues long. The CDR3 nucleotides read TGCGCCAGCAGTGATGGGACTAGATTTACGAGAGATACGCAGTATTTT. Translation gives CASSDGTRFTRDTQYF.

The rearrangement uses TRBV4-1 and TRBJ1-3, with no clear D. The CDR3 sequence is 15 residues long. Trimming cost V 0 bases and J 0 bases, with 6 bases left between them. Germline V gives CDR1 MGHRA, CDR2 YSYEKL. The CDR3 region has the DNA TGCGCCAGCAGCCAAGATCTTACCTCTGGAAACACCATATATTTT. Protein: CASSQDLTSGNTIYF.

The chain recombines TRBV7-2 with TRBJ1-2; the D is unclear. The germline V gene has CDR1 SGHTA and CDR2 FQGNSA. Between the trimmed V and J ends, which lost 1 base and 6 bases, there was a span of 12 bases. The CDR3 sequence is 14 residues long. The CDR3 loop is CASSLETAAHGYTF. The CDR3 DNA sequence: TGTGCCAGCAGCTTAGAAACGGCAGCCCATGGCTACACCTTC. Full variable domain (remainder filled in from reference TRBV7-2 and TRBJ1-2): GAGVSQSPSNKVTEKGKDVELRCDPISGHTALYWYRQSLGQGLEFLIYFQGNSAPDKSGLPSDRFSAERTGGSVSTLTIQRTQQEDSAVYLCASSLETAAHGYTFGSGTRLTVV.

This rearrangement joins TRBV5-1 to TRBJ2-3, with TRBD2 identical over 7 bases. Looked up from germline, CDR1 is SGHRS and CDR2 is YFSETQ. This CDR3 comprises 16 residues. Germline trimming cut 4 bases from V and 2 bases from J; bases unmatched to any gene: 10. The CDR3 region has the DNA TGCGCCAGCAGCCCCGCCACTAGCGCCTTCACAGATACGCAGTATTTT. It translates to CASSPATSAFTDTQYF. Full variable domain (outside the CDR3, taken from reference TRBV5-1 and TRBJ2-3): KAGVTQTPRYLIKTRGQQVTLSCSPISGHRSVSWYQQTPGQGLQFLFEYFSETQRNKGNFPGRFSGRQFSNSRSEMNVSTLELGDSALYLCASSPATSAFTDTQYFGPGTRLTVL.

The gene calls are TRBV4-1 and TRBJ1-1; 8 nucleotides match TRBD1. V lost 4 bases, J lost 6 bases, and 10 bases stayed unmatched. The germline V gene encodes CDR1 MGHRA and CDR2 YSYEKL. The CDR3 covers 15 residues. Here the CDR3 DNA reads TGCGCCAGCAGCCCTATTGGACAGGGTGGGGCTGAAGCTTTCTTT. It translates to CASSPIGQGGAEAFF.

This chain uses TRBV7-3 with TRBJ2-5; no clear D gene. CDR1 and CDR2 from the germline V gene are SGHTA and FQGTGA. The CDR3 is 13 residues long. The V gene lost 3 bases and the J gene lost 5 bases, with 10 bases spanning the gap. In nucleotides, the CDR3 is TGTGCCAGCAGCTTTAGTGTTGGGGAGACCCAGTACTTC. Amino acids: CASSFSVGETQYF.

V usage is TRBV10-3 and J usage is TRBJ2-3, with D possibly being TRBD2 (5 bases). This CDR3 is built from 15 residues. Per germline, CDR1 ENHRY and CDR2 SYGVKD. Between the trimmed V and J ends, which lost 3 bases and 0 bases, there was a span of 10 bases. CDR3 region: CAISDLGASTDTQYF. As DNA, the CDR3 is TGTGCCATCAGTGATCTGGGAGCTAGCACAGATACGCAGTATTTT.

The rearrangement links TRBV27 to TRBJ1-2; the match to TRBD1 covers 7 bases. Trimming at V came to 6 bases and at J to 0 bases, leaving 10 bases not matched to a gene. Germline assignment: CDR1 MNHEY and CDR2 SMNVEV (reference sequence). The CDR3 has 16 amino acids. The DNA for the CDR3 is TGTGCCAGCAGGTTCGGGACAGCAGCTCCTAACTATGGCTACACCTTC. Amino acid sequence: CASRFGTAAPNYGYTF.

V usage is TRBV5-1 and J usage is TRBJ2-3, with a weak D call TRBD2 (6 bases). Germline V lookup: CDR1 SGHRS, CDR2 YFSETQ. With 2 bases removed from V and 6 bases from J, the gap between germline ends came to 13 bases. The CDR3 totals 14 residues. The CDR3 DNA is TGCGCCAGCAGCTTCTTGGTTCGGGGGGATACGCAGTATTTT. This sequence encodes CASSFLVRGDTQYF.

The chain has TRBV27 and TRBJ2-1; 12 positions match TRBD2. This CDR3 spans 16 amino acids. V trimming: 4 bases; J trimming: 7 bases; junction bases outside the gene matches: 8. The germline V gene has CDR1 MNHEY and CDR2 SMNVEV (reference sequence). Here the CDR3 DNA reads TGTGCCAGCAGTTCCCCCGGACTAGCGGGGAAGAATGAGCAGTTCTTC. Its protein is CASSSPGLAGKNEQFF.

This chain joins TRBV6-6 and TRBJ2-5; D call uncertain. Trimming left V 6 bases short and J 6 bases short, with 8 bases between. Germline V lookup: CDR1 MNHNY, CDR2 SVGAGI (reference sequence). This CDR3 is 11 amino acids long. Written as DNA, the CDR3 is TGTGCCAGCAGAGGAGTAAAGACCCAGTACTTC. It specifies CASRGVKTQYF.

The chain combines TRBV2 with TRBJ1-2; D not certain. CDR1 and CDR2 (germline): SNHLY, FYNNEI. The CDR3 length is 11 residues. Trimming stripped 8 bases from V and 4 bases from J, with 8 bases between. DNA for the CDR3: TGTGCCAGCCTTGACTTCTATGGCTACACCTTC. It translates to CASLDFYGYTF.

The chain uses TRBV5-4 and TRBJ1-2; D uncertain. V was pared by 6 bases and J by 3 bases, with 12 bases between. CDR1 and CDR2 (germline): SGHNT, YYREEE (reference sequence). The CDR3 runs to 13 residues. CDR3 sequence (DNA): TGTGCCAGCACCACTTTAGGGTACTATGGCTACACCTTC. Its protein is CASTTLGYYGYTF.

This chain uses TRBV15 with TRBJ1-5, with D unclear. Germline loops: CDR1 LNHNV, CDR2 YYDKDF (reference sequence). With 3 bases removed from V and 2 bases from J, the gap between germline ends came to 11 bases. This CDR3 comprises 15 residues. CDR3 protein: CATSREGGRNQPQHF. The CDR3 coding sequence is TGTGCCACCAGCAGGGAGGGAGGCCGCAATCAGCCCCAGCATTTT.

This chain joins TRBV27 and TRBJ2-4; no clear D. CDR1 is MNHEY and CDR2 is SMNVEV in the germline V gene (reference sequence). The CDR3 spans 12 residues. CDR3 loop: CGVGRSKNIQYF. Written as DNA, the CDR3 is TGTGGGGTGGGCCGGAGCAAAAACATTCAGTACTTC.

V and J are TRBV11-3 and TRBJ2-2; D not certain. This CDR3 is built from 13 residues. Germline CDR1 SGHNT, CDR2 YENEEA. V was clipped by 2 bases and J by 5 bases, with 6 bases between them. The CDR3 protein is CASSLYGTGELFF. CDR3 nucleotide sequence: TGTGCCAGCAGCTTATATGGTACCGGGGAGCTGTTTTTT.